This T cell receptor beta chain was obtained from a study of breast tumors, draining lymph nodes, adjacent tissues. The lymph nodes were axillary draining lymph nodes from breast cancer patients. Study-wide findings and caveats: Compared with lymph nodes, tumors were less diverse; compared with nontumor tissue, more. Luminal-like breast cancer showed significantly higher tumor–nontumor repertoire similarity than basal-like.

To note about this clonotype: Its antigen is undetermined. This may come from a read error, since a much larger clone is one base off.

Per the germline V gene, CDR1 is SGHRS and CDR2 is YFSETQ. V lost 2 bases, J lost 9 bases, and 15 bases lay in between. This CDR3 region has 14 residues. TCRdb recomputed calls from the multiplex PCR reads with MiXCR, one row per CDR3 protein. This sample has approximately 230,000 distinct CDR3 sequences, with about 34% found just once. Sequences were obtained from axillary lymph node tissue. This chain uses TRBV5-1 with TRBJ2-1, with a weak D call TRBD1 (6 bases). The sequence came from a female donor with breast cancer. Some clones in this sample may be carry-over from other donors' samples. The CDR3 here is CASSFLTGSSEQFF. As DNA, the CDR3 is TGCGCCAGCAGCTTCCTGACAGGATCCAGTGAGCAGTTCTTC.